This T cell receptor (beta chain) is from a study of Ad26.COV2.S vaccination and SARS-CoV-2 variants. Background on the study: Once, or twice with 56 days between doses, Ad26.COV2.S was given intramuscularly. Study-wide findings and caveats: Those who received vaccine or placebo ended up with similar non-spike TCR breadth.

To note about this clone: The antigen is unknown.

Data came from immunoSEQ multiplex PCR; TCRdb stores just in-frame clones and leaves some out. Of some 400,000 clones in the sample, 89% were seen once. As to treatment: some 20 received Ad26.COV2.S at low or high dose, single or two shots; five or six received placebo; per-sample allocation not given. On day 63 after the first injection, vaccine and placebo recipients gave samples. Sequencing was performed on peripheral blood, taken in a trial of Ad26.COV2.S vaccine versus placebo. This clonotype originated in a person between 18 and 60 years old who received the Ad26.COV2.S COVID-19 vaccine or a placebo.

The CDR3 reads CASTPSGPTEAFF. The CDR3 DNA is TGTGCCAGCACCCCTTCCGGACCTACTGAAGCTTTCTTT. The chain carries TRBV7-9 and TRBJ1-1, with no clear D. V was pared by 7 bases and J by 5 bases, with 14 bases between. The germline gives CDR1 SEHNR, CDR2 FQNEAQ (reference sequence). The CDR3 is made up of 13 amino acids.